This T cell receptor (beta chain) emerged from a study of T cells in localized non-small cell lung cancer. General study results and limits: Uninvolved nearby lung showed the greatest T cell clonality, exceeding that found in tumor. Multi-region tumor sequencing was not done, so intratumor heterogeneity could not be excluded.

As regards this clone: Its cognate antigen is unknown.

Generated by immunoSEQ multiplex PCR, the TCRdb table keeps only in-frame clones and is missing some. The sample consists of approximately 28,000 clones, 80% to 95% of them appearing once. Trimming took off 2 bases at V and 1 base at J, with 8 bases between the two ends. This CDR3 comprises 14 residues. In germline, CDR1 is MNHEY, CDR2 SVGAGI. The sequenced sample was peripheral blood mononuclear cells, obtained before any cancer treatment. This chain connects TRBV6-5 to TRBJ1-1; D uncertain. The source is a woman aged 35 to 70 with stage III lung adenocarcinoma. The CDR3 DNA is TGTGCCAGCAGTTACGAGTCACGGAACACTGAAGCTTTCTTT. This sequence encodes CASSYESRNTEAFF.